A selection of T cell receptor beta chains follows, all from one sample in a study of radiation and T cells in renal cell carcinoma. Some clones are missing from TCRdb's copy, which holds only in-frame ones; the method was immunoSEQ multiplex PCR. The table records some 58,000 clones, around three quarters of them present only once. This specimen was blood, taken from a patient whose treatment included radiotherapy and nephrectomy. All receptors come from a man between 60 and 70 years old with renal cell carcinoma. The CDR3 runs from the conserved cysteine through the conserved F or W. A D gene is named only where the DNA matches it firmly. Size tells how often a clone was seen (once, few, many) or the class of an expanded clone, and some rows leave it out.

. | TRBJ2-2 | TRBV5-1 | . | TGCGCCAGCAGCTCAGGTCCAACGGTGGGCGGGTCCGGGGAGCTGTTTTTT | CASSSGPTVGGSGELFF
. | TRBJ2-1 | TRBV13 | . | TGTGCCAGCAGCTTAGGCCGAAGCTTTAAGCAGTTCTTC | CASSLGRSFKQFF
. | TRBJ2-7 | TRBV6-6 | . | TGTGCCAGCAGTCCCATGGGATACGAGCAGTACTTC | CASSPMGYEQYF
. | TRBJ1-5 | TRBV7-8 | . | TGTGCCAGCAGCGGATACGATCAGCCCCAGCATTTT | CASSGYDQPQHF
. | TRBJ1-1 | TRBV4-2 | . | TGTGCCAGCAGCCAAGGACAGATGAACACTGAAGCTTTCTTT | CASSQGQMNTEAFF
few | TRBJ2-1 | TRBV6-6 | . | TGTGCCAGCAGTCTAAGGATAGACAATGAGCAGTTCTTC | CASSLRIDNEQFF
. | TRBJ1-3 | TRBV5-1 | . | TGCGCCAGCAGCTTGGAGGCAGGGCGATTCTCTGGAAACACCATATATTTT | CASSLEAGRFSGNTIYF
once | TRBJ2-2 | TRBV7-7 | . | TGTGCCAGCAGCTCCGAAGGTCCCGGGGAGCTGTTTTTT | CASSSEGPGELFF
once | TRBJ1-5 | TRBV6-5 | . | TGTGCCAGCAGTCCCGTGGGGGGGACCCATCAGCCCCAGCATTTT | CASSPVGGTHQPQHF
. | TRBJ1-1 | TRBV25-1 | . | TGTGCCAGCAGTTCACTGCGGGGCACTGAAGCTTTCTTT | CASSSLRGTEAFF
. | TRBJ1-2 | TRBV11-2 | TRBD1 | TGTGCCAGCAGCTTAGGAGCAGGGGGAGGCTATGGCTACACCTTC | CASSLGAGGGYGYTF
. | TRBJ2-3 | TRBV9 | . | TGTGCCAGCAGCGTAGCAGATACGCAGTATTTT | CASSVADTQYF
. | TRBJ2-6 | TRBV30 | . | TGTGCCTTTGAACCAGCTGGGGCCAACGTCCTGACTTTC | CAFEPAGANVLTF
. | TRBJ2-3 | TRBV4-3 | TRBD2 | TGCGCCAGCAGCCAGGAACTAGCGGGGGGGGCAGATACGCAGTATTTT | CASSQELAGGADTQYF
. | TRBJ1-2 | TRBV5-1 | . | TGCGCCAGCAGCTTGGCCGGTCTGGGGGGCTATGGCTACACCTTC | CASSLAGLGGYGYTF
. | TRBJ1-4 | TRBV20-1 | . | TGCAGTGCAGACCTGAATGAAAAACTGTTTTTT | CSADLNEKLFF
. | TRBJ2-3 | TRBV30 | . | TGTGCCTGGACCGGGGCACGCACAGATACGCAGTATTTT | CAWTGARTDTQYF
few | TRBJ2-6 | TRBV10-3 | TRBD1 | TGTGCCATCAGTGAGGAGACAGGGGGCGGTGGGGCCAACGTCCTGACTTTC | CAISEETGGGGANVLTF
. | TRBJ2-3 | TRBV7-2 | TRBD1 | TGTGCCAGCAGCTTAGGGACAGGGTATAGGCACACAGATACGCAGTATTTT | CASSLGTGYRHTDTQYF
. | TRBJ2-1 | TRBV5-1 | TRBD2 | TGCGCCAGCAGCTTGTACGGGCTAGCGGGTTCCTACAATGAGCAGTTCTTC | CASSLYGLAGSYNEQFF
. | TRBJ2-7 | TRBV5-1 | . | TGCGCCAGCAGGTGGCAGAGTTCCTACGAGCAGTACTTC | CASRWQSSYEQYF
. | TRBJ2-5 | TRBV13 | . | TGTGCCAGCAGCTTGGCGAGCCTAAGGGAGACCCAGTACTTC | CASSLASLRETQYF
. | TRBJ2-7 | TRBV6-6 | . | TGTGCCAGCAGTTCCCTAGTTCCCTACGAGCAGTACTTC | CASSSLVPYEQYF
medium-sized | TRBJ1-1 | TRBV9 | . | TGTGCCAGCAGCGTCCAGGGAGGTCCCACTGAAGCTTTCTTT | CASSVQGGPTEAFF
. | TRBJ1-5 | TRBV4-3 | . | TGCGCCAGCAGCCAAGGCCGGACAAATCAGCCCCAGCATTTT | CASSQGRTNQPQHF
few | TRBJ2-1 | TRBV20-1 | . | TGCAGTGCTCAAGGGGGCAATGAGCAGTTCTTC | CSAQGGNEQFF
. | TRBJ1-1 | TRBV7-9 | . | TGTGCCAGCAGCTCGAGCTGGACCGTGAACACTGAAGCTTTCTTT | CASSSSWTVNTEAFF
. | TRBJ1-1 | TRBV10-3 | . | TGTGCCATCAGTGAGTCGGAAGGGAGCACTGAAGCTTTCTTT | CAISESEGSTEAFF
. | TRBJ1-2 | TRBV18 | . | TGTGCCAGCTCACCACCGACACGAGACCTTAACTATGGCTACACCTTC | CASSPPTRDLNYGYTF
. | TRBJ1-2 | TRBV19 | . | TGTGCCAGTAGTATTACGTGGGGCGCCCACTATGGCTACACCTTC | CASSITWGAHYGYTF
. | TRBJ1-2 | TRBV6-5 | . | TGTGCCACCGCCCCACTCTTCTCAATCTTCTATGGCTACACCTTC | CATAPLFSIFYGYTF
. | TRBJ1-3 | TRBV2 | . | TGTGCCAGCGTGTTGGACGCCATCTCTGGAAACACCATATATTTT | CASVLDAISGNTIYF
. | TRBJ1-5 | TRBV6-1 | TRBD1 | TGTGCCAGCACCAGGGACAGGGGCAATCAGCCCCAGCATTTT | CASTRDRGNQPQHF
. | TRBJ1-3 | TRBV29-1 | . | TGCAGCGTTGAAAAGACCTACTCTGGAAACACCATATATTTT | CSVEKTYSGNTIYF
. | TRBJ2-7 | TRBV7-8 | TRBD2 | TGTGCCAGCAGCTTAGAAGCTAGCGGGGGGTTCAGCTCCTACGAGCAGTACTTC | CASSLEASGGFSSYEQYF